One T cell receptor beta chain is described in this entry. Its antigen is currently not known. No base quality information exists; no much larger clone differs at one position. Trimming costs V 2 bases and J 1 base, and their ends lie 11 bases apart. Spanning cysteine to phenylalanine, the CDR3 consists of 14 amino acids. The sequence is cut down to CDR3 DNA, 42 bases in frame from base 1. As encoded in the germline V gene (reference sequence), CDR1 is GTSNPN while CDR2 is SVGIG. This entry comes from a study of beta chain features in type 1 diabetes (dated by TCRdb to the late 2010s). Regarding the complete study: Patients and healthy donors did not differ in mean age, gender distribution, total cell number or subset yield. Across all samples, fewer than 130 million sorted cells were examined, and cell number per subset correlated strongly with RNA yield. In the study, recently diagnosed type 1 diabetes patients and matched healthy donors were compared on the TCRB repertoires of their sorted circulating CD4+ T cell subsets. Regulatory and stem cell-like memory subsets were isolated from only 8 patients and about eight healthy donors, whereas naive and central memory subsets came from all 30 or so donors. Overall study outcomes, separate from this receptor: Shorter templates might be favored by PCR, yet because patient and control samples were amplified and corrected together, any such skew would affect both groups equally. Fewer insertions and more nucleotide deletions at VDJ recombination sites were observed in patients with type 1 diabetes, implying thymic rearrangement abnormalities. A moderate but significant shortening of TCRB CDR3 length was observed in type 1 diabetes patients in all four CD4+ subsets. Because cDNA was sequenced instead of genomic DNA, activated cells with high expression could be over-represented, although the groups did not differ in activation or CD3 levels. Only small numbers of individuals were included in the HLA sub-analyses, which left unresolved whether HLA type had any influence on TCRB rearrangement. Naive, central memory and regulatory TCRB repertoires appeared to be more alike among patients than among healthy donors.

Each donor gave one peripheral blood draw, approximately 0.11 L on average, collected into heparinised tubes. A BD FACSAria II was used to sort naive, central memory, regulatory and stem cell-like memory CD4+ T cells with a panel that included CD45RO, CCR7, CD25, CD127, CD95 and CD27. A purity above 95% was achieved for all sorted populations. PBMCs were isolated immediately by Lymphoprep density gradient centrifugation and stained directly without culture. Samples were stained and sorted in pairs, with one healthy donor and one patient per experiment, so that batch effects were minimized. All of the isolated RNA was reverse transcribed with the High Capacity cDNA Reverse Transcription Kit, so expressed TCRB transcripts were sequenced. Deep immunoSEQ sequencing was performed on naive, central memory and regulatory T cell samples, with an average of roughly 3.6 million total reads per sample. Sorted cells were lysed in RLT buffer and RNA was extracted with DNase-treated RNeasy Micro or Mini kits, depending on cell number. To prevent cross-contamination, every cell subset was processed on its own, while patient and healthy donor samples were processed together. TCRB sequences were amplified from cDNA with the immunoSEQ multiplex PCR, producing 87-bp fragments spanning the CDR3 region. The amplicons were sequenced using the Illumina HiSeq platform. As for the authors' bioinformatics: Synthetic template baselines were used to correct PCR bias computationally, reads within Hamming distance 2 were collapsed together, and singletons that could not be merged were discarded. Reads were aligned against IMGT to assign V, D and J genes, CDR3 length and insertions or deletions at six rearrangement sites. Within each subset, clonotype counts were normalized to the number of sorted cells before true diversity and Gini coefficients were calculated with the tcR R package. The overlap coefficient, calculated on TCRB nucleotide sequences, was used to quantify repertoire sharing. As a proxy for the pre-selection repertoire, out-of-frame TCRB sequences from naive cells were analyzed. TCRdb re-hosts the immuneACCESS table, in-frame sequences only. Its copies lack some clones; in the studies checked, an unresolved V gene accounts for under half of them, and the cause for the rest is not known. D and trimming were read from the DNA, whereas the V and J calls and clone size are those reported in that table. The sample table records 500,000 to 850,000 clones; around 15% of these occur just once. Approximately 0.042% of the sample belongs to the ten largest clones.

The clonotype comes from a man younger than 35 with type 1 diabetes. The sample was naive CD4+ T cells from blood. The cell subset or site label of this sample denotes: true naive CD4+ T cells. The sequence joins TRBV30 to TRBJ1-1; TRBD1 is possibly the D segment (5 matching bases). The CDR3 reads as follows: CAWSSRQPNTEAFF. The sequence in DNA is TGTGCCTGGAGTTCGCGACAGCCGAACACTGAAGCTTTCTTT.